A single sample gave rise to the 9 T cell receptor beta chains below, sequenced in a study of blood T cell repertoires in COVID-19 (dated by TCRdb to about 2020). The library was obtained by the immunoSEQ multiplex PCR assay. TCRdb holds this immuneACCESS table with in-frame rearrangements only. Some clones are missing; in checked studies, unresolved V genes explain under half, and the rest has no known cause. The sample contains 300,000 to 450,000 clones, 80% to 90% of them found a single time. The ten biggest clones cover 1.3% of the sample. The sample comprised PBMCs or T cells enriched from blood (not recorded which). The receptors come from a man between 25 and 39 years old who had recovered from COVID-19.

The V and J genes are TRBV9 and TRBJ1-1; D gene unclear. The CDR3 is 15 amino acids. Germline V gene data show CDR1 as SGDLS and CDR2 as YYNGEE. Trimming removed 3 bases at V and 0 bases at J, with 12 bases between. The CDR3 region has the DNA TGTGCCAGCAGCGCCCCGCGAGGGTTGAACACTGAAGCTTTCTTT. Translating gives CASSAPRGLNTEAFF.

V and J are TRBV6-5 and TRBJ1-5; D remains ambiguous. CDR1 is MNHEY and CDR2 is SVGAGI in the germline V gene. The CDR3 has 14 amino acids. The V end was cut by 6 bases, the J end by 4 bases, with 13 bases between. CDR3 loop: CASRGRQANQPQHF. The CDR3 coding sequence is TGTGCCAGCAGAGGAAGGCAGGCAAATCAGCCCCAGCATTTT.

The chain joins TRBV2 to TRBJ2-6; maybe TRBD1 (5 bases). CDR3 length equals 15 residues. Looked up from germline, CDR1 is SNHLY and CDR2 is FYNNEI. The V end was cut by 8 bases, the J end by 2 bases, with 13 bases between. The CDR3 is CASEQGLAGANVLTF. The CDR3 DNA reads as TGTGCCAGCGAGCAGGGTTTGGCTGGGGCCAACGTCCTGACTTTC.

The chain employs TRBV3-1 (or the pseudogene TRBV3-2) and TRBJ1-1, with a possible D match to TRBD1 (5 bases). V lost 0 bases and J 1 base, leaving 9 bases between the germline ends. CDR1 LGHDT and CDR2 YNNKEL come from the germline V gene (reference sequence). The CDR3 consists of 15 residues. DNA of the CDR3: TGTGCCAGCAGCCAAGATTGGCAGGGGAACACTGAAGCTTTCTTT. It translates to CASSQDWQGNTEAFF.

The V gene is TRBV12-5, the J gene TRBJ2-1; the match to TRBD2 covers 7 bases. The CDR3 runs to 15 residues. Germline CDR1 LGHNT, CDR2 FRNRAP. Germline trimming cut 5 bases from V and 2 bases from J; bases unmatched to any gene: 6. CDR3 nucleotide sequence: TGTGCTAGTGGTCTGGCGGGGGAGGCCTACAATGAGCAGTTCTTC. Translated, it gives CASGLAGEAYNEQFF. The full variable domain, its missing parts supplied by reference TRBV12-5 and TRBJ2-1, is DARVTQTPRHKVTEMGQEVTMRCQPILGHNTVFWYRQTMMQGLELLAYFRNRAPLDDSGMPKDRFSAEMPDATLATLKIQPSEPRDSAVYFCASGLAGEAYNEQFFGPGTRLTVL.

V and J are TRBV28 and TRBJ2-3; 7 positions match TRBD1. Looked up from germline, CDR1 is MDHEN and CDR2 is SYDVKM. The CDR3 runs to 14 residues. Trimming at V came to 6 bases and at J to 4 bases, leaving 7 bases not matched to a gene. The CDR3 loop reads CASSDSQGADTQYF. Written as DNA, the CDR3 is TGTGCCAGCAGCGACTCTCAGGGGGCAGATACGCAGTATTTT.

This clone occurred once. J is TRBJ1-1 and V is TRBV19; 7 nucleotides align to TRBD1. V lost 4 bases, J lost 5 bases, and 10 bases stayed unmatched. The germline CDR1 and CDR2 sequences are LNHDA and SQIVND (reference sequence). The CDR3 runs to 15 residues. CDR3 nucleotide sequence: TGTGCCAGTAGTACCAACGCCCGGACAGGTACTGAAGCTTTCTTT. Translated: CASSTNARTGTEAFF.

This rearrangement joins TRBV7-6 to TRBJ1-2; TRBD1 might be the D (6 bases). The CDR3 has 15 residues. V was pared by 5 bases and J by 0 bases, with 13 bases between. Germline lookup yields CDR1 SGHVS and CDR2 FNYEAQ. CDR3 sequence reads: CASSLLQGPNYGYTF. The CDR3 DNA is TGTGCCAGCAGCCTTTTACAGGGCCCTAACTATGGCTACACCTTC.

The chain links TRBV6-1 to TRBJ2-3; 7 bases line up with TRBD2. With V trimmed by 4 bases and J by 2 bases, 15 bases remained unmatched. There are 18 residues in the CDR3. Looked up from germline, CDR1 is MNHNS and CDR2 is SASEGT. CDR3 sequence: CASSGPLWGGLLTDTQYF. As DNA, the CDR3 is TGTGCCAGCAGTGGACCTCTATGGGGGGGTCTGCTCACAGATACGCAGTATTTT.